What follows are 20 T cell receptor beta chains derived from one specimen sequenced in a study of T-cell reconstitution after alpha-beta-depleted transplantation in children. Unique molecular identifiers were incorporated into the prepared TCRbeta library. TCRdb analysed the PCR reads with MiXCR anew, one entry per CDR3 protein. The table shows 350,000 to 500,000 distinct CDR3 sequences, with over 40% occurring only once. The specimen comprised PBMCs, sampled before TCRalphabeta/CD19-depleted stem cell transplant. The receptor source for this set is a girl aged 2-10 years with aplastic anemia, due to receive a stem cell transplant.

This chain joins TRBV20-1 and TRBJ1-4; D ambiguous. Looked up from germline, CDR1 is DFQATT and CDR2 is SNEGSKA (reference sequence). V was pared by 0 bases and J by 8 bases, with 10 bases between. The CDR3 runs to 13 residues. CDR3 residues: CSARDYNREKLFF. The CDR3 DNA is TGCAGTGCTAGAGACTATAACCGGGAAAAACTGTTTTTT.

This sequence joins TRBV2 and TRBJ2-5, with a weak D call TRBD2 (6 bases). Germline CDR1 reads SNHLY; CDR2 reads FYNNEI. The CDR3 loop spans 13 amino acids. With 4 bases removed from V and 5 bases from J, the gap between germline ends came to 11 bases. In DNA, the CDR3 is TGTGCCAGCAGTGCTTCGGGGAGGGAGACCCAGTACTTC. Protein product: CASSASGRETQYF.

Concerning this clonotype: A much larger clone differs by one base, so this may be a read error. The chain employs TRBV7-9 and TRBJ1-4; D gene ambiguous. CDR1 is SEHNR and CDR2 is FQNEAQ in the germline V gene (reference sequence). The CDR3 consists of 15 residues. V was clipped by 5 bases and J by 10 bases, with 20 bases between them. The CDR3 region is CASSVSERNAGKLFF. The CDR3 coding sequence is TGTGCCAGCAGCGTGAGTGAGAGGAATGCGGGAAAACTGTTTTTT.

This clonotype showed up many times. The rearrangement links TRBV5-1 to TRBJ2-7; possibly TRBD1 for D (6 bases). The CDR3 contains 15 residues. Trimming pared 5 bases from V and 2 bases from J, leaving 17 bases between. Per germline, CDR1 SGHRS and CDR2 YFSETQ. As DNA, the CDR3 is TGCGCCAGCAGGCCGCAGGGGACCACGGCCTACGAGCAGTACTTC. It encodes CASRPQGTTAYEQYF.

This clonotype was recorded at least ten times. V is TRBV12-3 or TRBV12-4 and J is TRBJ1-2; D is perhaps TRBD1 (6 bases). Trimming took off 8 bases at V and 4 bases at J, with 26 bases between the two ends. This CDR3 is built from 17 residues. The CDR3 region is CASFGTPGQGGSYGYTF. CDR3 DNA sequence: TGTGCCAGCTTTGGGACTCCTGGACAAGGGGGTAGCTATGGCTACACCTTC.

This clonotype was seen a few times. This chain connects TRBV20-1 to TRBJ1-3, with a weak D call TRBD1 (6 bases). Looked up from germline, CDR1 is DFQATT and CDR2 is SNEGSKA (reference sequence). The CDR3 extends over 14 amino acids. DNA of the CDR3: TGCAGCGCCGCAGGGGCCGGAGCTGGAAACACCATATATTTT. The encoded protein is CSAAGAGAGNTIYF.

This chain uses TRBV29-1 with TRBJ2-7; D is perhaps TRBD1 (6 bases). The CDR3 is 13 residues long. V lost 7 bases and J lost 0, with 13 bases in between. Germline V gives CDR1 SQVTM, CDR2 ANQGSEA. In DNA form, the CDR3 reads TGCAGCGCGAACAGGGCCAACTCCTACGAGCAGTACTTC. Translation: CSANRANSYEQYF.

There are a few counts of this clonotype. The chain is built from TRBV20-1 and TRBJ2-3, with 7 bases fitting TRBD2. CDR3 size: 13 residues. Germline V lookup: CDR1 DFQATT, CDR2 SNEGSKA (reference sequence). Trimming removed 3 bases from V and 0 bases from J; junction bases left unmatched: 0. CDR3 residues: CSARTSSTDTQYF. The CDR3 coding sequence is TGCAGTGCTAGGACTAGCAGCACAGATACGCAGTATTTT.

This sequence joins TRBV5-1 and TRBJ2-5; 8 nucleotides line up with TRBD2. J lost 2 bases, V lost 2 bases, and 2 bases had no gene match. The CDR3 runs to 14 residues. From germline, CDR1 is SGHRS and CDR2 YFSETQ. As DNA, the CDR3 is TGCGCCAGCAGCTTCAGCGGGGGTCAAGAGACCCAGTACTTC. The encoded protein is CASSFSGGQETQYF.

CDR3 nucleotide sequence: TGTGCCAGCAGTTACGCGGGGGAAGGTATTGGTGGCTCCTACAATGAGCAGTTCTTC. As protein: CASSYAGEGIGGSYNEQFF. The V gene is TRBV6-5, the J gene TRBJ2-1; TRBD2 aligns across 7 bases. Per the germline V gene, CDR1 is MNHEY and CDR2 is SVGAGI. Unmatched junction bases numbered 13, after V lost 2 bases and J lost 0 bases. CDR3 size: 19 residues.

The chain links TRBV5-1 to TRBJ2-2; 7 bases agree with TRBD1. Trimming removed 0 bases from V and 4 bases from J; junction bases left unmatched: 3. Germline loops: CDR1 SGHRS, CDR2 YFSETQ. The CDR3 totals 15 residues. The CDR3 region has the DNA TGCGCCAGCAGCTTGGAACAGGGGACCACCGGGGAGCTGTTTTTT. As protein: CASSLEQGTTGELFF.

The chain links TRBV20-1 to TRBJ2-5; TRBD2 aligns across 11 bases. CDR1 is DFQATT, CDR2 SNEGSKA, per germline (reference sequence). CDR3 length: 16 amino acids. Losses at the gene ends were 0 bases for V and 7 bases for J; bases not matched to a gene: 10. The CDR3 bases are TGCAGTGCTAGAGATCGCCTAGCGGGAGGTTTGGGGACCCAGTACTTC. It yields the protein CSARDRLAGGLGTQYF.

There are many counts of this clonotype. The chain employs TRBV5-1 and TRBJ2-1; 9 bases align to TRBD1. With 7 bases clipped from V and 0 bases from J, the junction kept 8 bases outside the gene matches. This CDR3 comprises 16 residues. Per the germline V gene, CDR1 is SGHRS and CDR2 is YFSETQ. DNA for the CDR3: TGCGCCAGCGTACCCGGGACAGGGAGCTCCTACAATGAGCAGTTCTTC. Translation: CASVPGTGSSYNEQFF.

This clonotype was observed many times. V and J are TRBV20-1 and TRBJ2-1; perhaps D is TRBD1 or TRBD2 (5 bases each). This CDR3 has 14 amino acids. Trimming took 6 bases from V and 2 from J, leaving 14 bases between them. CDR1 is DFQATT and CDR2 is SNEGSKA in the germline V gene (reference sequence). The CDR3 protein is CSAQVASTYNEQFF. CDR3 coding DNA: TGCAGTGCACAGGTAGCGTCTACCTACAATGAGCAGTTCTTC.

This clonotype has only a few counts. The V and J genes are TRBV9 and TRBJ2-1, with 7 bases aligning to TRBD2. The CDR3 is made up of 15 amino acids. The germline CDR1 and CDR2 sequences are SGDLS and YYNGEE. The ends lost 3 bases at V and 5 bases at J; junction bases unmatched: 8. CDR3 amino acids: CASSASLATNNEQFF. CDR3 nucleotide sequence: TGTGCCAGCAGCGCGTCACTAGCGACCAACAATGAGCAGTTCTTC.

The CDR3 loop is CASSWGTGMYF. DNA of the CDR3: TGTGCCAGCAGTTGGGGGACAGGGATGTACTTC. The V gene is TRBV6-5, the J gene TRBJ2-7; TRBD1 agrees at 9 bases. The CDR3 sequence is 11 residues long. V gave up 4 bases and J gave up 12 bases; unmatched junction bases: 4. CDR1 and CDR2 (germline): MNHEY, SVGAGI.

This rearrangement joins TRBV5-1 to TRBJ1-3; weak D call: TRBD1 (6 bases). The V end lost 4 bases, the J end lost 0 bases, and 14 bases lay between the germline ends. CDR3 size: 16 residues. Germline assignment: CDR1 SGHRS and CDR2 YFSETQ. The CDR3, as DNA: TGCGCCAGCAGCCCGGAGGGGGGGAGCTCTGGAAACACCATATATTTT. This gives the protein CASSPEGGSSGNTIYF.

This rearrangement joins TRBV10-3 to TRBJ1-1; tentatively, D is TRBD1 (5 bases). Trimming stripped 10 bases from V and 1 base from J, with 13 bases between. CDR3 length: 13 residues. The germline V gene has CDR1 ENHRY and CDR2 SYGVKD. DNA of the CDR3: TGTGCCACCAACGGGGCCGAGAACACTGAAGCTTTCTTT. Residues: CATNGAENTEAFF.

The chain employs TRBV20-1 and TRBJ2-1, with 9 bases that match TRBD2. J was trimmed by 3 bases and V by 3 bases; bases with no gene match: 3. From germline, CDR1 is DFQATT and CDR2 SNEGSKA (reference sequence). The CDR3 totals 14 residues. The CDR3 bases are TGCAGTGCTAGTGGCGGGAGGGACTACAATGAGCAGTTCTTC. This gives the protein CSASGGRDYNEQFF.

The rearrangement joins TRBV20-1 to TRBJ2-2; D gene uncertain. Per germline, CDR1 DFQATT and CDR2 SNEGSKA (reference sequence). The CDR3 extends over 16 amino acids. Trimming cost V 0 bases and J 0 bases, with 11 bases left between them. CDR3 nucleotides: TGCAGTGCTAGAGATCTCGAGGTCCCGAACACCGGGGAGCTGTTTTTT. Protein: CSARDLEVPNTGELFF.